A single sample is the source of the 27 T cell receptor beta chains below, sequenced in a study of T cell changes during pregnancy in multiple sclerosis. Sequencing was performed with immunoSEQ multiplex PCR; in TCRdb, only in-frame clones are kept and a portion is missing. Of about 40,000 clones listed, around 93% are singletons. The sample was CD4+ T cells from peripheral blood mononuclear cells, taken after pregnancy. The source is a female donor with multiple sclerosis, enrolled in a pregnancy study.

The chain employs TRBV10-3 and TRBJ1-4, with 12 bases identical to TRBD1. CDR1 ENHRY and CDR2 SYGVKD come from the germline V gene. CDR3 size: 16 residues. Trimming removed 2 bases from V and 4 bases from J; junction bases left unmatched: 2. The CDR3 coding sequence is TGTGCCATCAGTGAGGGGACAGGGGGCTTTAATGAAAAACTGTTTTTT. This gives the protein CAISEGTGGFNEKLFF.

This clone was observed a few times. The V call is TRBV9, the J call TRBJ2-3; tentatively, D is TRBD1 (6 bases). V dropped 9 bases and J dropped 7 bases, with 15 bases sitting between them. The CDR3 sequence is 12 residues long. In germline, CDR1 is SGDLS, CDR2 YYNGEE. The CDR3, as DNA: TGTGCCACCTCTAACACAGGGAATACGCAGTATTTT. Its translation is CATSNTGNTQYF.

The chain is built from TRBV7-2 and TRBJ2-3; possibly TRBD2 for D (7 bases). This CDR3 has 15 residues. Germline lookup yields CDR1 SGHTA and CDR2 FQGNSA. Trimming stripped 5 bases from V and 12 bases from J, with 24 bases between. The chain's CDR3 is CASSQGRATPFHQYF. CDR3 in DNA: TGTGCCAGCAGCCAGGGGAGGGCTACCCCATTCCATCAGTATTTT.

This clone was seen just once. The genes are TRBV19 and TRBJ1-1; 7 nucleotides match TRBD1. Germline V CDR1 and CDR2: LNHDA, SQIVND (reference sequence). The CDR3 sequence is 15 residues long. Trimming at V came to 4 bases and at J to 3 bases, leaving 8 bases not matched to a gene. The CDR3 loop reads CASSSYRGRDTEAFF. The CDR3 DNA reads as TGTGCCAGTAGTAGCTACAGGGGACGGGACACTGAAGCTTTCTTT.

This clone was observed once. The DNA for the CDR3 is TGTGCCAGCAGCTTAGGGCGACTAGTTGGCACAGATACGCAGTATTTT. Its protein is CASSLGRLVGTDTQYF. V gene TRBV7-8 combines with J gene TRBJ2-3; possible D gene TRBD2, 6 bases. Germline CDR1 and CDR2: SGHVS and FQNEAQ. V lost 1 base, J lost 1 base, and 12 bases lay in between. The CDR3 has 16 amino acids. The complete variable domain, with remaining parts taken from reference TRBV7-8 and TRBJ2-3, reads GAGVSQSPRYKVAKRGQDVALRCDPISGHVSLFWYQQALGQGPEFLTYFQNEAQLDKSGLPSDRFFAERPEGSVSTLKIQRTQQEDSAVYLCASSLGRLVGTDTQYFGPGTRLTVL.

The chain links TRBV7-9 to TRBJ2-2; the D gene is possibly TRBD1 (7 bases). CDR3 length equals 17 residues. The V end lost 8 bases, the J end lost 2 bases, and 21 bases lay between the germline ends. Germline CDR1 and CDR2: SEHNR and FQNEAQ (reference sequence). CDR3 amino acids: CASGGTEKNLNTGELFF. CDR3 DNA: TGTGCCAGCGGGGGGACAGAGAAAAATTTAAACACCGGGGAGCTGTTTTTT.

This chain uses TRBV9 with TRBJ1-4; D is possibly TRBD1 (6 bases). Trimming took 3 bases from V and 8 from J, leaving 17 bases between them. Germline V gene sequence: CDR1 SGDLS, CDR2 YYNGEE. The CDR3 is made up of 15 amino acids. The DNA of the CDR3 is TGTGCCAGCAGCGCGTCACAGGGACATGCAGAAAAACTGTTTTTT. Its protein product is CASSASQGHAEKLFF.

This chain links TRBV5-1 with TRBJ2-7, with 9 bases lining up with TRBD1. V shed 4 bases, J shed 4 bases, and the junction held 3 bases outside the gene matches. The CDR3 is 13 residues long. Germline loops: CDR1 SGHRS, CDR2 YFSETQ. The CDR3 DNA follows: TGCGCCAGCAGCACCGGACAGGGGTACGAGCAGTACTTC. Protein sequence: CASSTGQGYEQYF.

V and J are TRBV5-1 and TRBJ2-2; D may be TRBD2 (6 bases). Germline-derived CDR1 and CDR2 are SGHRS and YFSETQ. Trimming stripped 0 bases from V and 4 bases from J, with 13 bases between. The CDR3 extends over 16 amino acids. DNA for the CDR3: TGCGCCAGCAGCTTGGCCGGGGGAAGGTCCACCGGGGAGCTGTTTTTT. Translating gives CASSLAGGRSTGELFF. Supplemented by reference TRBV5-1 and TRBJ2-2, the full variable domain reads KAGVTQTPRYLIKTRGQQVTLSCSPISGHRSVSWYQQTPGQGLQFLFEYFSETQRNKGNFPGRFSGRQFSNSRSEMNVSTLELGDSALYLCASSLAGGRSTGELFFGEGSRLTVL.

V gene TRBV18 combines with J gene TRBJ1-5, with D possibly TRBD1 on 6 matching bases. The CDR3 extends over 15 amino acids. CDR1 is KGHSH, CDR2 LQKENI, per germline. The V gene lost 3 bases and the J gene lost 6 bases, with 15 bases spanning the gap. This CDR3 reads CASSPGRGAGQPQHF. The CDR3 coding sequence is TGTGCCAGCTCACCCGGGCGGGGGGCAGGTCAGCCCCAGCATTTT.

The chain recombines TRBV21-1 with TRBJ2-7; whether TRBD1, the table's D call, matches the DNA was not checked. TRBV21-1 is a recognized pseudogene. CDR3 length equals 14 residues. The CDR3: CASSNRQGSYEQYF. The DNA for the CDR3 is TGTGCCAGCAGCAACCGACAGGGTTCCTACGAGCAGTACTTC.

The V call is TRBV18, the J call TRBJ2-7; no clear D gene. Trimming left V 0 bases short and J 3 bases short, with 12 bases between. The CDR3 spans 15 residues. CDR1 and CDR2 (germline): KGHSH, LQKENI. The CDR3 DNA is TGTGCCAGCTCACCACCGGGCCTTCCGAACTACGAGCAGTACTTC. This translates into CASSPPGLPNYEQYF.

The genes are TRBV11-3 and TRBJ1-2; D is uncertain. Germline-derived CDR1 and CDR2 are SGHNT and YENEEA. V lost 5 bases and J 8 bases, leaving 9 bases between the germline ends. This CDR3 is 11 amino acids long. CDR3 sequence (DNA): TGTGCCAGCAGCCCCAATCGGGGCTACACCTTC. This codes for CASSPNRGYTF.

V gene TRBV5-1 combines with J gene TRBJ2-5; 13 bases are a match to TRBD2. Germline loops: CDR1 SGHRS, CDR2 YFSETQ. CDR3 length: 17 residues. Trimming cost V 4 bases and J 2 bases; bases outside gene matches: 8. CDR3 sequence reads: CASSITSGGGPQETQYF. Here the CDR3 DNA reads TGCGCCAGCAGCATAACTAGCGGGGGGGGACCGCAAGAGACCCAGTACTTC.

This chain joins TRBV20-1 and TRBJ2-2; D gene ambiguous. The CDR3 is made up of 11 amino acids. The V end lost 1 base, the J end lost 7 bases, and 4 bases lay between the germline ends. Germline V gene data show CDR1 as DFQATT and CDR2 as SNEGSKA (reference sequence). The CDR3: CSARGSGELFF. CDR3 nucleotide sequence: TGCAGTGCTAGAGGGAGCGGGGAGCTGTTTTTT.

This clone appeared a single time. This sequence joins TRBV4-1 and TRBJ1-2, with 7 bases identical to TRBD1. J gave up 2 bases and V 6 bases, and 12 bases lay outside the gene matches. CDR3 length: 16 amino acids. Germline V gene data show CDR1 as MGHRA and CDR2 as YSYEKL. The CDR3 nucleotides are TGCGCCAGCAGAGGGGGCAGCCGGAGTACCAACTATGGCTACACCTTC. Protein sequence: CASRGGSRSTNYGYTF.

This clone has a single count. The V call is TRBV5-4, the J call TRBJ2-1; a weak D match, TRBD1 (6 bases). Per the germline V gene, CDR1 is SGHNT and CDR2 is YYREEE (reference sequence). Deletions cut 4 bases from V and 7 bases from J, with 9 bases between. The CDR3 extends over 12 amino acids. The CDR3 loop reads CASSARGNEQFF. The CDR3 DNA reads TGTGCCAGCAGCGCCAGGGGAAATGAGCAGTTCTTC.

The genes are TRBV18 and TRBJ2-3; TRBD2 aligns across 7 bases. Germline V gives CDR1 KGHSH, CDR2 LQKENI. V gave up 3 bases and J gave up 3 bases; unmatched junction bases: 15. The CDR3 loop spans 18 amino acids. The CDR3 DNA is TGTGCCAGCTCACCGGTTGTGCCGGGAGGCGGGGGAACAGATACGCAGTATTTT. Translating it yields CASSPVVPGGGGTDTQYF.

The chain uses TRBV7-2 and TRBJ1-3; D is undetermined. The germline V and J ends were trimmed by 5 bases and 6 bases, with 8 bases remaining between them. CDR1 and CDR2 from the germline V gene are SGHTA and FQGNSA. The CDR3 is made up of 12 amino acids. The CDR3 spells CASSKTKNTIYF. The CDR3 DNA reads TGTGCCAGCAGCAAAACTAAAAACACCATATATTTT.

This clone was seen only once. V gene TRBV6-1 combines with J gene TRBJ2-1; D call uncertain. Trimming took off 5 bases at V and 4 bases at J, with 6 bases between the two ends. Germline CDR1 MNHNS, CDR2 SASEGT. This CDR3 has 12 residues. Here the CDR3 DNA reads TGTGCCAGCAGTCTAGTATACAATGAGCAGTTCTTC. It specifies CASSLVYNEQFF.

J is TRBJ2-3 and V is TRBV4-1; D possibly corresponds to TRBD1 (6 bases). Germline CDR1 and CDR2: MGHRA and YSYEKL. Trimming removed 0 bases at V and 1 base at J, with 11 bases between. CDR3 size: 16 residues. The CDR3 sequence: CASSQESRGRTDTQYF. Here the CDR3 DNA reads TGCGCCAGCAGCCAAGAATCCAGGGGTCGCACAGATACGCAGTATTTT.

J is TRBJ1-2 and V is TRBV5-4, with no clear D. The germline V gene encodes CDR1 SGHNT and CDR2 YYREEE (reference sequence). The V end was cut by 4 bases, the J end by 4 bases, with 20 bases between. The CDR3 runs 16 residues. The CDR3 DNA reads TGTGCCAGCAGCCCTTCGGGTGAGACCGTTCTCTATGGCTACACCTTC. This sequence encodes CASSPSGETVLYGYTF. Variable domain in full (rest from reference TRBV5-4 and TRBJ1-2): ETGVTQSPTHLIKTRGQQVTLRCSSQSGHNTVSWYQQALGQGPQFIFQYYREEENGRGNFPPRFSGLQFPNYSSELNVNALELDDSALYLCASSPSGETVLYGYTFGSGTRLTVV.

This chain joins TRBV7-9 and TRBJ1-3, with 7 bases lining up with TRBD1. Trimming cost V 5 bases and J 0 bases; bases outside gene matches: 10. CDR1 SEHNR and CDR2 FQNEAQ come from the germline V gene (reference sequence). The CDR3 sequence is 17 residues long. The CDR3 reads CASSKGAGATSGNTIYF. CDR3 coding DNA: TGTGCCAGCAGCAAGGGGGCAGGGGCCACCTCTGGAAACACCATATATTTT.

The V call is TRBV18, the J call TRBJ1-2; 11 bases are shared with TRBD1. Germline assignment: CDR1 KGHSH and CDR2 LQKENI. The trim removed 8 bases at V and 7 bases at J, leaving 6 bases unmatched. The CDR3 has 13 residues. The CDR3 reads CASRLDRGPGYTF. The CDR3, as DNA: TGTGCCAGCCGTCTGGACAGGGGGCCTGGCTACACCTTC.

The chain joins TRBV7-2 to TRBJ2-5, with 13 bases identical to TRBD2. This CDR3 region has 15 residues. The V gene end was trimmed by 5 bases and the J gene end by 1 base; junction bases not matched to a gene: 1. CDR1 SGHTA and CDR2 FQGNSA come from the germline V gene. CDR3 sequence reads: CASSTSGGAQETQYF. For the CDR3, the DNA is TGTGCCAGCAGCACTAGCGGGGGGGCCCAAGAGACCCAGTACTTC.

DNA of the CDR3: TGTGCCAGCAGCGGCGCGGGTGGCGGTGAAGCTTTCTTT. Protein sequence: CASSGAGGGEAFF. V gene TRBV5-6 combines with J gene TRBJ1-1; D remains unclear. The CDR3 is 13 amino acids. Germline CDR1 reads SGHDT; CDR2 reads YYEEEE. Trimming shortened V by 4 bases and J by 7 bases, and 14 bases separated the two germline ends.

V and J are TRBV2 and TRBJ2-1, with a weak D call TRBD1 (6 bases). The CDR3 length is 13 residues. The germline CDR1 and CDR2 sequences are SNHLY and FYNNEI. The V gene lost 7 bases and the J gene lost 4 bases, with 11 bases spanning the gap. The CDR3 loop is CASKSGHYNEQFF. The CDR3 DNA sequence: TGTGCCAGCAAATCGGGACATTACAATGAGCAGTTCTTC.